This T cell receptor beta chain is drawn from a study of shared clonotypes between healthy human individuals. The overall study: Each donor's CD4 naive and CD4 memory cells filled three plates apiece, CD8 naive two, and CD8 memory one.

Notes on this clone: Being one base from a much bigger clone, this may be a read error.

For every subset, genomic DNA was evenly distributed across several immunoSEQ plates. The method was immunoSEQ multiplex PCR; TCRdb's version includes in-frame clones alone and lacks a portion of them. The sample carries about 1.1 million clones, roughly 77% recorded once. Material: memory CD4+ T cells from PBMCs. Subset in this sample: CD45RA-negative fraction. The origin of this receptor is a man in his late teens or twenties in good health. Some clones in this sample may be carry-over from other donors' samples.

The CDR3 DNA sequence: TGTGCCAGCAGTTACTACTACGAGCAGTACTTC. Protein product: CASSYYYEQYF. V and J are TRBV6-6 and TRBJ2-7; D unclear. There are 11 residues in the CDR3. Germline CDR1 is MNHNY and CDR2 is SVGAGI (reference sequence). Trimming cost V 1 base and J 3 bases, with 1 base left between them.